This TCR beta chain appears in the sequencing data of a study of Ad26.COV2.S vaccination and SARS-CoV-2 variants. The treatment here: around 19 received Ad26.COV2.S at low or high dose, single or two shots; about 5 received placebo; per-sample allocation not given. Material that was analyzed had been drawn on day 63 after the first vaccine or placebo injection. The repertoire was sequenced with immunoSEQ multiplex PCR; TCRdb's copy has only in-frame clones and lacks some. Of around 500,000 clones in the sample, roughly nine tenths were seen once. This clone was observed a handful of times. The sample in question was peripheral blood, obtained in a trial of Ad26.COV2.S vaccine versus placebo. The receptor's source is a person aged 18 to 59 who received the Ad26.COV2.S COVID-19 vaccine or a placebo.

CDR3 in DNA: TGTGCCAGCAGTAAAATCCCCGCGGGCGATCAGCCCCAGCATTTT. This sequence encodes CASSKIPAGDQPQHF. The chain links TRBV2 to TRBJ1-5; D not resolved. CDR3 size: 15 residues. The germline CDR1 and CDR2 sequences are SNHLY and FYNNEI. V lost 5 bases, J lost 5 bases, and 16 bases lay in between.